This TCR beta chain was profiled in a study of cytomegalovirus exposure and HLA in healthy donors. Background on the study: The approximately 120 million unique TCR beta sequences, from roughly 170 million T cells, were found by an earlier analysis. Findings and caveats of the study: Later analysis found that TCR beta chains associated with HLA were more clonally expanded than other, equally common chains. In presence/absence analyses, roughly uniform sequencing depth across donors was assumed.

Germline V gene sequence: CDR1 MNHEY, CDR2 SMNVEV (reference sequence). This CDR3 spans 20 amino acids. V was cut by 7 bases and J by 0 bases, with 28 bases left in between. The PCR contained 60 Vbeta and 13 Jbeta primers. The method was immunoSEQ multiplex PCR; TCRdb's version includes in-frame clones alone and lacks a portion of them. The sample carries around 120,000 clones, roughly 9.9% recorded once. This clone was seen a few times. Its specificity is not known. This receptor was identified in a man aged 25-45 years in good health and CMV-seronegative. J is TRBJ2-1 and V is TRBV27; D is perhaps TRBD1 (5 bases). Sequencing was done on a sample of PBMCs. CDR3 in DNA: TGTGCCAGCAACCCAGACAGATCGTCTACCTTCCTCAGCTCCTACAATGAGCAGTTCTTC. This sequence encodes CASNPDRSSTFLSSYNEQFF.